A selection of T cell receptor beta chains follows, all from one sample in a study of OX40 agonist ivuxolimab in advanced cancers. Using immunoSEQ multiplex PCR, the repertoire was profiled, and TCRdb retains in-frame clones only, with some absent. The table records 60,000 to 90,000 clones, roughly 90% of them present only once. The input for sequencing was CD4+ or CD8+ T cells sorted from blood, taken in a trial of the OX40 agonist ivuxolimab. The receptors originated from an adult with an advanced solid tumor such as melanoma, head and neck, liver or kidney cancer. The CDR3 runs from the conserved cysteine through the conserved F or W. A D gene is named only where the DNA matches it firmly. Rows give clone size only sometimes, using once, few, many, or a class for an expanded clone.

J: TRBJ2-3; V: TRBV2; D: .; size: .; CDR3: CASSPLDTQYF; DNA: TGTGCCAGCAGTCCTTTAGATACGCAGTATTTT
J: TRBJ1-1; V: TRBV5-6; D: TRBD1; size: .; CDR3: CASSLSTGAEAFF; DNA: TGTGCCAGCAGCTTGAGTACAGGGGCCGAAGCTTTCTTT
J: TRBJ2-5; V: TRBV15; D: .; size: .; CDR3: CATSRFQETQYF; DNA: TGTGCCACCAGCAGATTCCAAGAGACCCAGTACTTC
J: TRBJ2-2; V: TRBV5-1; D: TRBD1; size: .; CDR3: CASSSGTGGTGTGELFF; DNA: TGCGCCAGCAGCTCCGGGACAGGGGGTACCGGGACCGGGGAGCTGTTTTTT
J: TRBJ2-7; V: TRBV7-2; D: TRBD2; size: .; CDR3: CASSQASGVPSYEQYF; DNA: TGTGCCAGCAGCCAAGCTAGCGGGGTTCCCTCCTACGAGCAGTACTTC
J: TRBJ2-7; V: TRBV6-5; D: .; size: .; CDR3: CASSYQGIGYEQYF; DNA: TGTGCCAGCAGTTATCAGGGCATTGGCTACGAGCAGTACTTC
J: TRBJ2-7; V: TRBV6-6; D: TRBD2; size: .; CDR3: CASETGGEQYF; DNA: TGTGCCAGCGAAACGGGAGGCGAGCAGTACTTC
J: TRBJ1-2; V: TRBV30; D: TRBD1; size: once; CDR3: CAFLDRGNYGYTF; DNA: TGTGCCTTTCTGGACAGGGGAAACTATGGCTACACCTTC
J: TRBJ2-7; V: TRBV28; D: TRBD1; size: .; CDR3: CASSYTGGIRYEQYF; DNA: TGTGCCAGCAGTTACACAGGGGGCATCAGGTACGAGCAGTACTTC
J: TRBJ1-1; V: TRBV4-1; D: .; size: few; CDR3: CASSQDVPAERAFF; DNA: TGCGCCAGCAGCCAAGACGTACCAGCGGAGAGAGCTTTCTTT
J: TRBJ2-7; V: TRBV30; D: TRBD2; size: .; CDR3: CAWRGLAIEQYF; DNA: TGTGCCTGGAGGGGACTAGCGATCGAGCAGTACTTC
J: TRBJ1-3; V: TRBV4-1; D: .; size: few; CDR3: CASSQASRFAIYF; DNA: TGCGCCAGCAGCCAGGCCTCCCGTTTCGCCATATATTTT
J: TRBJ2-1; V: TRBV2; D: TRBD2; size: .; CDR3: CASQTSGGSYNEQFF; DNA: TGTGCCAGCCAGACTAGCGGGGGCTCCTACAATGAGCAGTTCTTC
J: TRBJ1-3; V: TRBV5-1; D: TRBD1; size: once; CDR3: CASSLTGDPGNTIYF; DNA: TGCGCCAGCAGCTTAACAGGGGATCCCGGAAACACCATATATTTT
J: TRBJ2-3; V: TRBV2; D: .; size: once; CDR3: CASRPIGDTQYF; DNA: TGTGCCAGCAGGCCTATCGGGGATACGCAGTATTTT
J: TRBJ2-7; V: TRBV28; D: .; size: .; CDR3: CASTRADYSYEQYF; DNA: TGTGCCAGCACCCGAGCGGACTACTCCTACGAGCAGTACTTC
J: TRBJ2-5; V: TRBV7-2; D: .; size: .; CDR3: CASSPPTLETQYF; DNA: TGTGCCAGCAGCCCCCCCACCTTGGAGACCCAGTACTTC
J: TRBJ2-1; V: TRBV7-2; D: TRBD2; size: .; CDR3: CASSLGERGSQFF; DNA: TGTGCCAGCAGCTTAGGAGAGCGGGGCTCGCAGTTCTTC
J: TRBJ2-5; V: TRBV18; D: .; size: .; CDR3: CASSPIQETQYF; DNA: TGTGCCAGCTCACCTATACAAGAGACCCAGTACTTC
J: TRBJ2-5; V: TRBV6-6; D: .; size: .; CDR3: CASSPPPPETQYF; DNA: TGTGCCAGCAGTCCCCCGCCTCCAGAGACCCAGTACTTC
J: TRBJ2-5; V: TRBV28; D: .; size: .; CDR3: CASSHTEIQETQYF; DNA: TGTGCCAGCAGTCATACAGAAATTCAAGAGACCCAGTACTTC
J: TRBJ1-4; V: TRBV27; D: TRBD1; size: .; CDR3: CASSFWAKGAEKLFF; DNA: TGTGCCAGCAGTTTCTGGGCCAAGGGGGCAGAAAAACTGTTTTTT
J: TRBJ2-3; V: TRBV9; D: TRBD2; size: .; CDR3: CASSVLAGTTDTQYF; DNA: TGTGCCAGCAGCGTTCTAGCGGGGACCACAGATACGCAGTATTTT
J: TRBJ2-1; V: TRBV15; D: TRBD2; size: .; CDR3: CATSSGGGSYNEQFF; DNA: TGTGCCACCAGCAGCGGGGGGGGTAGCTACAATGAGCAGTTCTTC
J: TRBJ2-7; V: TRBV7-9; D: .; size: .; CDR3: CASSPAGGTYEQYF; DNA: TGTGCCAGCAGCCCGGCCGGGGGCACCTACGAGCAGTACTTC
J: TRBJ2-3; V: TRBV28; D: .; size: .; CDR3: CASVLSAPADTQYF; DNA: TGTGCCAGCGTCTTATCGGCCCCGGCAGATACGCAGTATTTT
J: TRBJ2-2; V: TRBV27; D: .; size: .; CDR3: CASSRLQGGNTGELFF; DNA: TGTGCCAGCAGCCGCCTCCAGGGGGGGAACACCGGGGAGCTGTTTTTT
J: TRBJ1-6; V: TRBV10-3; D: .; size: .; CDR3: CAISERQIDSPLHF; DNA: TGTGCCATCAGTGAACGTCAGATCGATTCACCCCTCCACTTT
J: TRBJ2-1; V: TRBV6-5; D: .; size: .; CDR3: CASSYSGSQSNEQFF; DNA: TGTGCCAGCAGTTACTCGGGTAGCCAAAGCAATGAGCAGTTCTTC
J: TRBJ1-2; V: TRBV5-4; D: .; size: .; CDR3: CASSFPEGSDYGYTF; DNA: TGTGCCAGCAGCTTCCCCGAGGGGAGTGACTATGGCTACACCTTC
J: TRBJ2-5; V: TRBV7-6; D: .; size: .; CDR3: CASSLQGDQETQYF; DNA: TGTGCCAGCAGCTTACAGGGAGACCAAGAGACCCAGTACTTC
J: TRBJ1-2; V: TRBV16; D: .; size: .; CDR3: CASSQSGQGYGYTF; DNA: TGTGCCAGCAGCCAATCTGGGCAGGGGTATGGCTACACCTTC
J: TRBJ2-7; V: TRBV7-2; D: .; size: .; CDR3: CASSLARSLYEQYF; DNA: TGTGCCAGCAGCTTAGCGCGAAGCCTCTACGAGCAGTACTTC
J: TRBJ1-5; V: TRBV5-1; D: .; size: .; CDR3: CASSQGGQSNQPQHF; DNA: TGCGCCAGCAGCCAGGGTGGGCAGAGCAATCAGCCCCAGCATTTT
J: TRBJ1-2; V: TRBV30; D: TRBD1; size: .; CDR3: CAWGPGQGASNYGYTF; DNA: TGTGCCTGGGGCCCGGGACAGGGGGCTTCTAACTATGGCTACACCTTC
J: TRBJ2-3; V: TRBV5-1; D: TRBD2; size: .; CDR3: CASSLAGHTDTQYF; DNA: TGCGCCAGCAGCCTAGCGGGGCATACAGATACGCAGTATTTT
J: TRBJ1-1; V: TRBV6-4; D: .; size: .; CDR3: CASKQEGVNTEAFF; DNA: TGTGCCAGCAAACAGGAGGGGGTGAACACTGAAGCTTTCTTT
J: TRBJ2-5; V: TRBV18; D: TRBD2; size: .; CDR3: CASSQGLAGETQYF; DNA: TGTGCCAGCTCACAGGGACTAGCGGGAGAGACCCAGTACTTC
J: TRBJ2-5; V: TRBV28; D: TRBD1; size: .; CDR3: CASRRTGAGETQYF; DNA: TGTGCCAGCAGACGGACAGGGGCGGGAGAGACCCAGTACTTC
J: TRBJ2-7; V: TRBV7-9; D: .; size: .; CDR3: CAPRSPHEQYF; DNA: TGTGCCCCCCGGTCTCCCCACGAGCAGTACTTC
J: TRBJ2-7; V: TRBV7-2; D: .; size: .; CDR3: CASSLGPSFSESHEQYF; DNA: TGTGCCAGCAGCTTAGGCCCTAGCTTTTCCGAATCCCACGAGCAGTACTTC
J: TRBJ1-5; V: TRBV5-4; D: TRBD1; size: .; CDR3: CASSFGTGSSNQPQHF; DNA: TGTGCCAGCAGCTTCGGGACAGGGAGCAGCAATCAGCCCCAGCATTTT
J: TRBJ1-3; V: TRBV28; D: TRBD1; size: .; CDR3: CASSLFPPGQGGFTIYF; DNA: TGTGCCAGCAGTCTCTTCCCACCGGGACAGGGAGGTTTTACCATATATTTT
J: TRBJ2-5; V: TRBV5-1; D: TRBD1; size: .; CDR3: CASSLQGLEETQYF; DNA: TGCGCCAGCAGCTTACAGGGGCTTGAGGAGACCCAGTACTTC